The rows below give T cell receptor beta chains drawn from one sample of a study of shared clonotypes between healthy human individuals. This table comes from immunoSEQ multiplex PCR, and its TCRdb copy is limited to in-frame clones, with some not included. The sample includes some 500,000 clones, 90% to 96% of them seen just once. The sample taken for sequencing was naive CD4+ T cells sorted from blood. Receptors originate from a woman aged 25-40 years in good health. The CDR3 runs from the conserved cysteine through the conserved F or W. Each record gives: V gene, J gene, CDR3 protein.

v_gene: TRBV21-1; j_gene: TRBJ2-7; CDR3aa: CASSNGSGTEPYEQYF
v_gene: TRBV5-1; j_gene: TRBJ2-7; CDR3aa: CASSLGGGGEQYF
v_gene: TRBV7-9; j_gene: TRBJ2-3; CDR3aa: CASSLADTQYF
v_gene: TRBV4-1; j_gene: TRBJ2-6; CDR3aa: CASSHLGTSGNSGANVLTF
v_gene: TRBV5-6; j_gene: TRBJ2-2; CDR3aa: CASSLAGAANTGELFF
v_gene: TRBV19; j_gene: TRBJ1-2; CDR3aa: CASDREGYGYTF
v_gene: TRBV28; j_gene: TRBJ2-3; CDR3aa: CASKTGLRTDTQYF
v_gene: TRBV7-6; j_gene: TRBJ1-1; CDR3aa: CASSSTEYTEAFF
v_gene: TRBV30; j_gene: TRBJ2-3; CDR3aa: CAWSVQAGGPRDTQYF
v_gene: TRBV5-1; j_gene: TRBJ2-7; CDR3aa: CASSLGLAGDSEQYF
v_gene: TRBV30; j_gene: TRBJ2-7; CDR3aa: CAWGLAGNGEQYF
v_gene: TRBV6-6; j_gene: TRBJ1-1; CDR3aa: CASSYTGVTEAFF